The 2 T cell receptor beta chains reported below all come from one sample, sequenced in a study of CD8+ T cells in alopecia areata. As to treatment: oral pan-JAK inhibitor, 5-10 mg twice daily. It was cDNA, reverse transcribed from extracted RNA, that served as the sequencing template. Measured with immunoSEQ multiplex PCR; TCRdb has only the in-frame clones, and not every one. The sample lists under 95,000 clones, about 70% occurring once. The sequenced sample was CD8+ T cells sorted from blood, obtained at approximately week 44, from a patient treated with tofacitinib. The receptor set was obtained from a human donor with alopecia areata.

This clone turned up a few times. V is TRBV5-6 and J is TRBJ2-7; TRBD1 matches 8 bases. Trimming at V came to 4 bases and at J to 0 bases, leaving 6 bases not matched to a gene. There are 15 residues in the CDR3. From germline, CDR1 is SGHDT and CDR2 YYEEEE. This CDR3 is CASSGTDRASYEQYF. As DNA, the CDR3 is TGTGCCAGCAGCGGAACGGACAGGGCCTCCTACGAGCAGTACTTC.

This clone was observed a few times. The chain is built from TRBV30 and TRBJ2-3; 10 positions match TRBD1. CDR3 length: 13 amino acids. V shed 8 bases, J shed 3 bases, and the junction held 5 bases outside the gene matches. Germline-derived CDR1 and CDR2 are GTSNPN and SVGIG (reference sequence). DNA of the CDR3: TGTGCCGCGGGACAGGGGAATACAGATACGCAGTATTTT. This translates into CAAGQGNTDTQYF.